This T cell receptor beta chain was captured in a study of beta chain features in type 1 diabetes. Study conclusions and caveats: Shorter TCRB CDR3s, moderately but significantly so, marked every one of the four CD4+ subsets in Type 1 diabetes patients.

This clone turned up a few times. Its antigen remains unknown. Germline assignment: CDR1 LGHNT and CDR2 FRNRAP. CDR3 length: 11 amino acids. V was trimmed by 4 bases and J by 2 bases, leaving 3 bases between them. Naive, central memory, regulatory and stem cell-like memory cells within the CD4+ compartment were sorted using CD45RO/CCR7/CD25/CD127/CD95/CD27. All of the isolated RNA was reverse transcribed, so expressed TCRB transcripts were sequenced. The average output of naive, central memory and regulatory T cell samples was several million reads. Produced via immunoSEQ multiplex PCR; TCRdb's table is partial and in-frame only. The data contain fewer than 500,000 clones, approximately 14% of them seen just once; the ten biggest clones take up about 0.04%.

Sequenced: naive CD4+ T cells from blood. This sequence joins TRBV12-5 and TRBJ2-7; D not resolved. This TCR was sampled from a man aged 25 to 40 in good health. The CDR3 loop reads CASGWAYEQYF. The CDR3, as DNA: TGTGCTAGTGGTTGGGCCTACGAGCAGTACTTC.